Below are 11 T cell receptor beta chains sequenced from a single sample in a study of shared clonotypes between healthy human individuals (dated by TCRdb to the early 2020s). Library creation used the immunoSEQ multiplex PCR assay. TCRdb took this table from immuneACCESS and kept in-frame rearrangements with V and J called. Such tables lack part of the clones; where checked against another copy, unresolved V genes explain under half of the gap, and the rest is unexplained. The sample table holds around 2.3 million clones, of which 90% to 97% were seen once. The ten largest clonotypes hold around 0.13% of the sample. The sample comprised naive CD4+ T cells sorted from blood. Taken with the paper, the label for cell subset or site translates to: CD45RA+ positively selected. These receptors were collected from a man between 18 and 35 years old in good health.

The chain employs TRBV30 and TRBJ2-1; no clear D. This CDR3 is 15 amino acids long. From germline, CDR1 is GTSNPN and CDR2 SVGIG (reference sequence). V lost 3 bases to trimming and J lost 0 bases, with 12 bases between them. The CDR3 sequence is CAWRGNSYSYNEQFF. The CDR3 DNA reads as TGTGCCTGGAGAGGGAACAGCTACTCCTACAATGAGCAGTTCTTC.

The chain carries TRBV5-1 and TRBJ2-3, with a weak D call TRBD2 (6 bases). Germline V lookup: CDR1 SGHRS, CDR2 YFSETQ. V was cut by 4 bases and J by 6 bases, with 12 bases left in between. The CDR3 length is 13 residues. CDR3 DNA sequence: TGCGCCAGCAGCGGGGGGACCGCGGATACGCAGTATTTT. It yields the protein CASSGGTADTQYF. Filled out from reference TRBV5-1 and TRBJ2-3, the complete variable domain reads KAGVTQTPRYLIKTRGQQVTLSCSPISGHRSVSWYQQTPGQGLQFLFEYFSETQRNKGNFPGRFSGRQFSNSRSEMNVSTLELGDSALYLCASSGGTADTQYFGPGTRLTVL.

The chain combines TRBV12-2 with TRBJ2-1; whether TRBD1, the table's D call, matches the DNA was not checked. TRBV12-2 is a listed pseudogene. This CDR3 region has 16 residues. The DNA for the CDR3 is TGTGCAAGTCGATCCGGGACATACAAGCCCTACAATGAGCAGTTCTTC. Translated, it gives CASRSGTYKPYNEQFF.

Comments on this clone: Other DNA variants within this sample encode the same CDR3. CDR3: CASSYRVNTEAFF. In DNA, the CDR3 is TGTGCCAGCAGTTATAGGGTGAACACTGAAGCTTTCTTT. The chain couples TRBV6-6 to TRBJ1-1; D gene unclear. The germline gives CDR1 MNHNY, CDR2 SVGAGI (reference sequence). Between the trimmed V and J ends, which lost 3 bases and 0 bases, there was a span of 5 bases. The CDR3 is 13 residues long.

This clone has only one observation. The V gene is TRBV5-4, the J gene TRBJ2-4; a weak D match, TRBD1 (6 bases). The V and J ends lost 4 bases and 7 bases respectively, with 15 bases between them. Germline V gene lookup returns CDR1 SGHNT and CDR2 YYREEE (reference sequence). The CDR3 extends over 14 amino acids. CDR3 loop: CASSIQGPVNIQYF. Written as DNA, the CDR3 is TGTGCCAGCAGCATACAGGGCCCGGTGAACATTCAGTACTTC. The complete variable domain, with remaining parts taken from reference TRBV5-4 and TRBJ2-4, reads ETGVTQSPTHLIKTRGQQVTLRCSSQSGHNTVSWYQQALGQGPQFIFQYYREEENGRGNFPPRFSGLQFPNYSSELNVNALELDDSALYLCASSIQGPVNIQYFGAGTRLSVL.

The V and J genes are TRBV2 and TRBJ2-5; D is unresolved. Trimming shortened V by 6 bases and J by 1 base, and 12 bases separated the two germline ends. In germline, CDR1 is SNHLY, CDR2 FYNNEI. CDR3 length: 14 amino acids. CDR3 coding DNA: TGTGCCAGCAGGCCCGGATGGCTCCAAGAGACCCAGTACTTC. It codes for CASRPGWLQETQYF.

The J gene is TRBJ1-1, the V gene TRBV5-1; the D is unclear. Deletions cut 4 bases from V and 1 base from J, with 14 bases between. The CDR3 length is 15 residues. CDR1 and CDR2 from the germline V gene are SGHRS and YFSETQ. CDR3 residues: CASSPERLENTEAFF. The CDR3 DNA sequence: TGCGCCAGCAGCCCCGAGCGGCTAGAGAACACTGAAGCTTTCTTT.

Concerning this clone: Other DNA sequences in this specimen translate into the identical CDR3. The chain recombines TRBV10-1 with TRBJ1-5; D is uncertain. There are 13 residues in the CDR3. Germline loops: CDR1 WNHNN, CDR2 SYGVQD (reference sequence). Trimming stripped 3 bases from V and 1 base from J, with 4 bases between. As DNA, the CDR3 is TGCGCCAGCAGTGATGGAAGCAATCAGCCCCAGCATTTT. Protein: CASSDGSNQPQHF.

This chain links TRBV4-1 with TRBJ1-4, with TRBD1 matching 7 bases. Germline CDR1 and CDR2: MGHRA and YSYEKL. V lost 1 base to trimming and J lost 7 bases; unmatched junction nucleotides: 9. The CDR3 spans 16 residues. CDR3 in DNA: TGCGCCAGCAGCCAAGGGGAGGGGGCAGTGTTTGAAAAACTGTTTTTT. This codes for CASSQGEGAVFEKLFF.

The chain couples TRBV7-8 to TRBJ2-7; D might be TRBD2 (7 bases). V was trimmed by 5 bases and J by 3 bases, leaving 20 bases between them. CDR1 and CDR2 from the germline V gene are SGHVS and FQNEAQ. The CDR3 covers 16 residues. The CDR3 region is CASSLVAGAGNYEQYF. The CDR3 DNA is TGTGCCAGCAGCCTAGTGGCGGGGGCGGGCAACTACGAGCAGTACTTC.

This clone was counted a single time. The V call is TRBV10-1, the J call TRBJ2-3, with D possibly being TRBD2 (6 bases). This CDR3 has 15 residues. Per the germline V gene, CDR1 is WNHNN and CDR2 is SYGVQD (reference sequence). CDR3 in amino acids: CALKGCREWPDTQYF. In nucleotides, the CDR3 is TGCGCTCTTAAGGGGTGCCGGGAGTGGCCAGATACGCAGTATTTT.